One and the same sample provided the 26 T cell receptor beta chains below, sequenced in a study of T cell responses to AZD1222 COVID-19 vaccine. Repertoires were generated with immunoSEQ multiplex PCR, while TCRdb's copy carries only in-frame clones and drops some. The data show more than 90,000 clones, around 89% seen once. Material: peripheral blood, obtained 28 days after the second AZD1222 dose. The receptor set was obtained from an adult who received the AZD1222 COVID-19 vaccine.

The gene calls are TRBV12-5 and TRBJ1-5; D call uncertain. The CDR3 has 13 residues. The V gene's germline CDR1 is LGHNT and CDR2 FRNRAP. V was shortened by 1 base and J by 5 bases, with 6 bases between the two germline ends. In DNA form, the CDR3 reads TGTGCTAGTGGTTTGGACGGGTATCAGCCCCAGCATTTT. Its translation: CASGLDGYQPQHF. Full variable domain (remainder filled in from reference TRBV12-5 and TRBJ1-5): DARVTQTPRHKVTEMGQEVTMRCQPILGHNTVFWYRQTMMQGLELLAYFRNRAPLDDSGMPKDRFSAEMPDATLATLKIQPSEPRDSAVYFCASGLDGYQPQHFGDGTRLSIL.

This clone was seen once. This chain connects TRBV14 to TRBJ1-1; D possibly corresponds to TRBD1 (6 bases). This CDR3 is 15 amino acids long. V was cut by 4 bases and J by 1 base, with 13 bases left in between. The V gene's germline CDR1 is SGHDN and CDR2 FVKESK. The CDR3 protein is CASSRLTGQNTEAFF. The CDR3, as DNA: TGTGCCAGCAGCCGCCTAACAGGGCAGAACACTGAAGCTTTCTTT.

This clone was observed once. The chain uses TRBV21-1 and TRBJ2-7. TRBV21-1 is assigned pseudogene status. The CDR3 sequence is 12 residues long. This chain's CDR3 is CASSDPDYEQYF. CDR3 coding DNA: TGTGCCAGCAGTGACCCGGACTACGAGCAGTACTTC.

The genes are TRBV4-2 and TRBJ2-7; 8 nucleotides line up with TRBD1. J was trimmed by 2 bases and V by 0 bases; bases with no gene match: 6. CDR1 LGHNA and CDR2 YNFKEQ come from the germline V gene. CDR3 size: 16 residues. As DNA, the CDR3 is TGTGCCAGCAGCCAAGATCCCACGGACAGGGCCTACGAGCAGTACTTC. Its translation is CASSQDPTDRAYEQYF.

CDR3 protein: CASSWGQGSNQPQHF. CDR3 coding DNA: TGTGCCAGCAGCTGGGGACAGGGGAGCAATCAGCCCCAGCATTTT. The genes are TRBV7-9 and TRBJ1-5; 10 nucleotides agree with TRBD1. The CDR3 is 15 residues long. The germline CDR1 and CDR2 sequences are SEHNR and FQNEAQ (reference sequence). V lost 4 bases to trimming and J lost 1 base; unmatched junction nucleotides: 1.

The chain recombines TRBV27 with TRBJ2-1, with D possibly being TRBD1 (6 bases). The V gene's germline CDR1 is MNHEY and CDR2 SMNVEV (reference sequence). V dropped 0 bases and J dropped 2 bases, with 11 bases sitting between them. CDR3 size: 16 residues. CDR3 sequence: CASSLSAGETYNEQFF. The DNA of the CDR3 is TGTGCCAGCAGTTTATCGGCAGGGGAAACCTACAATGAGCAGTTCTTC.

V gene TRBV11-3 combines with J gene TRBJ2-1; 9 bases match TRBD2. The germline V gene encodes CDR1 SGHNT and CDR2 YENEEA. J gave up 7 bases and V 3 bases, and 7 bases lay outside the gene matches. The CDR3 has 15 residues. CDR3: CASSFGGGGKNEQFF. In DNA, the CDR3 is TGTGCCAGCAGCTTCGGCGGGGGGGGAAAGAATGAGCAGTTCTTC.

This clone has only one observation. The chain uses TRBV5-4 and TRBJ2-5; TRBD1 matches 7 bases. Germline-derived CDR1 and CDR2 are SGHNT and YYREEE (reference sequence). The V segment lost 5 bases and the J segment 3 bases; nucleotides outside the gene matches: 4. The CDR3 loop spans 13 amino acids. CDR3 DNA sequence: TGTGCCAGCAGTGAAGGGACAGAAGAGACCCAGTACTTC. Amino acid sequence: CASSEGTEETQYF.

This sequence joins TRBV7-6 and TRBJ1-5; 9 bases agree with TRBD1. Germline CDR1 and CDR2: SGHVS and FNYEAQ. CDR3 length equals 17 residues. V was clipped by 2 bases and J by 3 bases; unmatched bases: 8. Here the CDR3 DNA reads TGTGCCAGCAGCTTAACCCCTGGACAGGGGATCAATCAGCCCCAGCATTTT. Translation gives CASSLTPGQGINQPQHF.

V gene TRBV5-4 combines with J gene TRBJ2-1; 9 bases line up with TRBD2. V was pared by 4 bases and J by 5 bases, with 7 bases of the junction left unmatched. Per germline, CDR1 SGHNT and CDR2 YYREEE (reference sequence). The CDR3 runs 15 residues. CDR3 bases: TGTGCCAGCAGCCCCGGGACTAGCCCTGACAATGAGCAGTTCTTC. Protein: CASSPGTSPDNEQFF. The variable domain in full, completed from reference TRBV5-4 and TRBJ2-1, reads ETGVTQSPTHLIKTRGQQVTLRCSSQSGHNTVSWYQQALGQGPQFIFQYYREEENGRGNFPPRFSGLQFPNYSSELNVNALELDDSALYLCASSPGTSPDNEQFFGPGTRLTVL.

This chain's CDR3 is CASSPGEKLFF. The DNA of the CDR3 is TGTGCCAGCAGCCCCGGGGAAAAACTGTTTTTT. V usage is TRBV9 and J usage is TRBJ1-4; D remains ambiguous. The CDR3 is made up of 11 amino acids. Germline lookup yields CDR1 SGDLS and CDR2 YYNGEE. V lost 4 bases and J 8 bases, leaving 6 bases between the germline ends. Full variable domain (remainder filled in from reference TRBV9 and TRBJ1-4): DSGVTQTPKHLITATGQRVTLRCSPRSGDLSVYWYQQSLDQGLQFLIQYYNGEERAKGNILERFSAQQFPDLHSELNLSSLELGDSALYFCASSPGEKLFFGSGTQLSVL.

The chain has TRBV15 and TRBJ1-5, with D possibly TRBD1 on 6 matching bases. Looked up from germline, CDR1 is LNHNV and CDR2 is YYDKDF (reference sequence). The CDR3 is made up of 15 amino acids. Deletions cut 1 base from V and 7 bases from J, with 14 bases between. DNA for the CDR3: TGTGCCACCAGCAGAGGAGGGTGGGGGGCACAGCCCCAGCATTTT. Translation gives CATSRGGWGAQPQHF.

The chain recombines TRBV3-1 (or the pseudogene TRBV3-2) with TRBJ1-2, with TRBD1 matching over 9 bases. Germline CDR1 is LGHDT and CDR2 is YNNKEL (reference sequence). This CDR3 contains 16 residues. Trimming at V came to 1 base and at J to 1 base, leaving 4 bases not matched to a gene. CDR3 amino acids: CASSQGAGQGNYGYTF. In DNA, the CDR3 is TGTGCCAGCAGCCAAGGAGCGGGACAGGGTAACTATGGCTACACCTTC.

V gene TRBV7-6 combines with J gene TRBJ2-2; D uncertain. The CDR3 has 12 residues. Trimming cost V 3 bases and J 6 bases, with 5 bases left between them. Germline values: CDR1 SGHVS, CDR2 FNYEAQ. Here the CDR3 DNA reads TGTGCCAGCAGCTTCAGCTCCGGGGAGCTGTTTTTT. This codes for CASSFSSGELFF.

The chain has TRBV7-2 and TRBJ2-5; D unresolved. V was pared by 3 bases and J by 7 bases, with 6 bases between. Germline-derived CDR1 and CDR2 are SGHTA and FQGNSA. This CDR3 has 11 residues. The CDR3 protein is CASSFTGTQYF. The CDR3 region has the DNA TGTGCCAGCAGCTTTACTGGGACCCAGTACTTC.

The rearrangement uses TRBV28 and TRBJ2-7, with 10 bases matching TRBD2. V dropped 5 bases and J dropped 6; count of bases not matched to a gene: 4. CDR3 size: 13 residues. Germline V lookup: CDR1 MDHEN, CDR2 SYDVKM. The DNA for the CDR3 is TGTGCCAGCAGTCCAGCTAGCGGGGGCGAGCAGTACTTC. Amino acids: CASSPASGGEQYF.

The genes are TRBV11-3 and TRBJ1-1, with D possibly TRBD1 on 5 matching bases. Trimming removed 2 bases at V and 5 bases at J, with 12 bases between. CDR3 size: 14 residues. The germline V gene encodes CDR1 SGHNT and CDR2 YENEEA. The CDR3 bases are TGTGCCAGCAGCTTAATGCAGGGAGGGACTGAAGCTTTCTTT. Translated: CASSLMQGGTEAFF.

The CDR3 region has the DNA TGTGCCAGCAGCACAGCGGCGGGGGGCACAGATACGCAGTATTTT. Translated, it gives CASSTAAGGTDTQYF. The chain uses TRBV7-3 and TRBJ2-3, with 7 bases that match TRBD2. Germline V gene data show CDR1 as SGHTA and CDR2 as FQGTGA. Trimming removed 5 bases from V and 1 base from J; junction bases left unmatched: 6. This CDR3 is 15 amino acids long.

The chain joins TRBV7-9 to TRBJ2-3, with unresolved D. The CDR3 consists of 15 residues. The V gene lost 5 bases and the J gene lost 0 bases, with 12 bases spanning the gap. Germline V gene sequence: CDR1 SEHNR, CDR2 FQNEAQ (reference sequence). CDR3 amino acids: CASSRPGSSTDTQYF. Written as DNA, the CDR3 is TGTGCCAGCAGCCGCCCTGGCTCTAGCACAGATACGCAGTATTTT.

The gene calls are TRBV3-1 (or the pseudogene TRBV3-2) and TRBJ2-7, with 7 bases aligning to TRBD2. Germline V CDR1 and CDR2: LGHDT, YNNKEL (reference sequence). This CDR3 contains 17 residues. Trimming took 1 base from V and 2 from J; bases not matched to a gene: 11. The CDR3 sequence is CASSQGGLAGVAYEQYF. CDR3 in DNA: TGTGCCAGCAGCCAAGGAGGTCTCGCGGGAGTGGCCTACGAGCAGTACTTC.

The rearrangement joins TRBV10-3 to TRBJ1-1; 7 nucleotides agree with TRBD1. The CDR3 sequence is 14 residues long. V lost 6 bases to trimming and J lost 1 base; unmatched junction nucleotides: 5. The germline V gene has CDR1 ENHRY and CDR2 SYGVKD. CDR3 coding DNA: TGTGCCATCAGGCCGGGACAGACGAACACTGAAGCTTTCTTT. It is translated as CAIRPGQTNTEAFF.

The rearrangement joins TRBV4-3 to TRBJ1-4; TRBD1 matches at 7 bases. The trim removed 0 bases at V and 7 bases at J, leaving 8 bases unmatched. Germline V lookup: CDR1 LGHNA, CDR2 YSLEER. This CDR3 comprises 16 residues. This CDR3 reads CASSQELGQGGEKLFF. Written as DNA, the CDR3 is TGCGCCAGCAGCCAAGAGCTAGGTCAGGGGGGTGAAAAACTGTTTTTT.

Points on this clone: Germline and junction disagree at one end, which may indicate a read error. The V call is TRBV6-5, the J call TRBJ1-5; no clear D gene. This CDR3 spans 14 amino acids. The germline CDR1 and CDR2 sequences are MNHEY and SVGAGI. CDR3 in amino acids: CASSDSDLDQPQHF. The CDR3 DNA is TGTGCCAGCAGTGACTCCGATTTGGATCAGCCCCAGCATTTT.

The rearrangement links TRBV5-4 to TRBJ2-7; either TRBD1 or TRBD2 may supply D (6 bases each). V lost 2 bases and J 2 bases, leaving 11 bases between the germline ends. CDR3 length: 14 amino acids. Germline V gene sequence: CDR1 SGHNT, CDR2 YYREEE (reference sequence). The CDR3 region is CASSLGGNPYEQYF. CDR3 in DNA: TGTGCCAGCAGCTTAGGGGGGAACCCCTACGAGCAGTACTTC.

The J gene is TRBJ1-1, the V gene TRBV5-4; tentatively, D is TRBD1 (5 bases). CDR1 and CDR2 (germline): SGHNT, YYREEE (reference sequence). This CDR3 is 17 amino acids long. V lost 4 bases and J lost 6, with 25 bases in between. The CDR3 region has the DNA TGTGCCAGCAGCGCTCCGCGGGGACGGGGCATAGGTTCTGAAGCTTTCTTT. Translation: CASSAPRGRGIGSEAFF.

The J gene is TRBJ1-1, the V gene TRBV4-1; D not certain. The CDR3 spans 13 residues. CDR1 is MGHRA, CDR2 YSYEKL, per germline. V lost 4 bases to trimming and J lost 1 base, with 7 bases between them. CDR3 nucleotide sequence: TGCGCCAGCAGCCTTGACAAGAACACTGAAGCTTTCTTT. It specifies CASSLDKNTEAFF.